The sequence of this TCR beta chain was determined in a study of vaccination effects on CD4 cells after COVID-19. As regards this clone: Antigen: not known.

Only in-frame clones appear in the TCRdb table, and some are missing; sequencing was by immunoSEQ multiplex PCR. The table lists under 85,000 clones, roughly 80% of them singletons. V was cut by 2 bases and J by 5 bases, with 16 bases left in between. Germline CDR1 and CDR2: MNHEY and SVGAGI. This CDR3 is 16 amino acids long. Antigen-specific CD4+ T cell clonotypes were called by their expansion after viral peptide-pool culture in ViraFEST. Cultured cells yielded isolated CD4+ T cells after less than 11 days. Two doses of either BNT162b2 or mRNA-1273 were given to each participant. The researchers cultured approximately 2.1 million PBMC per well with around 9.2 IU/ml IL-2 and 7.5 to 10 ug/ml peptides. Both day 3 and day 7 saw half the medium replaced with IL-2 medium.

The clonotype was recovered from a human donor who received a COVID-19 vaccine. The starting material was CD4+ T cells from PBMCs cultured with HCoV-OC43 spike peptides, obtained after COVID-19 vaccination. Regarding subset: HCoV-OC43 spike overlapping peptide pool stimulation. This chain connects TRBV6-5 to TRBJ2-1, with no clear D. The CDR3: CASSYSSPRVNNEQFF. CDR3 DNA sequence: TGTGCCAGCAGTTACAGTAGCCCTCGAGTTAACAATGAGCAGTTCTTC.